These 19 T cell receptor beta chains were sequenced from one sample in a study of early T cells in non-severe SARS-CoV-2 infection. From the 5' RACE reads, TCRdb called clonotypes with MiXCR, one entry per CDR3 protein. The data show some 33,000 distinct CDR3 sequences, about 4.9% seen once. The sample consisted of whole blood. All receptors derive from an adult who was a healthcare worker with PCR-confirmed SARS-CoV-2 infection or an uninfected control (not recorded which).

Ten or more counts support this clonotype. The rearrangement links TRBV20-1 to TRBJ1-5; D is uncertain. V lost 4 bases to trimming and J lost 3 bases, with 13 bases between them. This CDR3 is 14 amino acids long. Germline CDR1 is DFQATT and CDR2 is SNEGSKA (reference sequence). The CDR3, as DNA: TGCAGTGCTAATGTGGCAGGCGTCAATCAGCCCCAGCATTTT. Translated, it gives CSANVAGVNQPQHF.

The DNA for the CDR3 is TGTGCCAGCAGCAGCTTACCGGCCCAGGAGAGGACCGGGGAGCTGTTTTTT. It encodes CASSSLPAQERTGELFF. This chain joins TRBV7-9 and TRBJ2-2, with D unresolved. V lost 5 bases to trimming and J lost 5 bases, with 21 bases between them. The CDR3 contains 17 residues. Looked up from germline, CDR1 is SEHNR and CDR2 is FQNEAQ (reference sequence). The entire variable domain, with the rest obtained from reference TRBV7-9 and TRBJ2-2, is as follows: DTGVSQNPRHKITKRGQNVTFRCDPISEHNRLYWYRQTLGQGPEFLTYFQNEAQLEKSRLLSDRFSAERPKGSFSTLEIQRTEQGDSAMYLCASSSLPAQERTGELFFGEGSRLTVL.

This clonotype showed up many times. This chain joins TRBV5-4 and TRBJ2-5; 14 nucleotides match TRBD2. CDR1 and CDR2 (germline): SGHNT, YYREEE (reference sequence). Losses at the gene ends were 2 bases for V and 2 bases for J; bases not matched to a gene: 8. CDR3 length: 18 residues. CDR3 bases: TGTGCCAGCAGCTTAGTACGACTAGCGGGAGGGAGTCAAGAGACCCAGTACTTC. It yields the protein CASSLVRLAGGSQETQYF. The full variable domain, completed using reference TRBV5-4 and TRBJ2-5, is ETGVTQSPTHLIKTRGQQVTLRCSSQSGHNTVSWYQQALGQGPQFIFQYYREEENGRGNFPPRFSGLQFPNYSSELNVNALELDDSALYLCASSLVRLAGGSQETQYFGPGTRLLVL.

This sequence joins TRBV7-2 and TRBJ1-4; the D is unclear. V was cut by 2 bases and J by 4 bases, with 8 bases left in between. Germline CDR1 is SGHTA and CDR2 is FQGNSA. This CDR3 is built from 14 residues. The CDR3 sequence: CASSLRVLNEKLFF. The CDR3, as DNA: TGTGCCAGCAGCTTAAGGGTCCTTAATGAAAAACTGTTTTTT.

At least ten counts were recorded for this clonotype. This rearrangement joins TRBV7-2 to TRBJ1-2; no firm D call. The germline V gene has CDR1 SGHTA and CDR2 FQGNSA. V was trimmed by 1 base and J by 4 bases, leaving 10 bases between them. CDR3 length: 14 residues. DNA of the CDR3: TGTGCCAGCAGCTTAGGGCGGGAGTTCTATGGCTACACCTTC. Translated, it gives CASSLGREFYGYTF.

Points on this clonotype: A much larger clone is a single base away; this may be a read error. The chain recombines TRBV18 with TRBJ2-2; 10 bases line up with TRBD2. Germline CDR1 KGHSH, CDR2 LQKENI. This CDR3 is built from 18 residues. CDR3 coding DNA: TGTGCCAGCTCACCACCAGGGCTAGCGGGAGCGGTCACCGAGGAGCTGTTTTTT. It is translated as CASSPPGLAGAVTEELFF.

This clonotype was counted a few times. The CDR3 coding sequence is TGTGCCGCGGCGGTGCGGACAGACACAGATACGCAGTATTTT. This sequence encodes CAAAVRTDTDTQYF. The chain employs TRBV6-5 and TRBJ2-3, with a tentative D call TRBD1 (6 bases). This CDR3 region has 14 residues. Germline-derived CDR1 and CDR2 are MNHEY and SVGAGI. V was pared by 11 bases and J by 2 bases, with 17 bases between.

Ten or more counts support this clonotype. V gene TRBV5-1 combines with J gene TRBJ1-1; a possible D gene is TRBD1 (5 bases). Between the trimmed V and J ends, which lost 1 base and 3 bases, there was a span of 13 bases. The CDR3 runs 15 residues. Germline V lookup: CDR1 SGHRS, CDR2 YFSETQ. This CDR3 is CASSLQPGTDTEAFF. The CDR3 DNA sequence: TGCGCCAGCAGCTTGCAGCCGGGGACGGACACTGAAGCTTTCTTT.

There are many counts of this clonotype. CDR3 nucleotide sequence: TGCAGTGCTATTTACGGGGTTATGAACACTGAAGCTTTCTTT. Protein product: CSAIYGVMNTEAFF. J is TRBJ1-1 and V is TRBV20-1; the D is unclear. V was clipped by 4 bases and J by 0 bases, with 12 bases between them. From germline, CDR1 is DFQATT and CDR2 SNEGSKA (reference sequence). The CDR3 loop spans 14 amino acids.

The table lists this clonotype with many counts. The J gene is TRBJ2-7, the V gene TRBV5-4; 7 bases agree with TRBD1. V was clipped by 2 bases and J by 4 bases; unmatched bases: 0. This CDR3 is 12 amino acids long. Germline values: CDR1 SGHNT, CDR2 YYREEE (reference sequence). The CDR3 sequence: CASSLQGYEQYF. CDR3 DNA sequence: TGTGCCAGCAGCTTACAGGGGTACGAGCAGTACTTC.

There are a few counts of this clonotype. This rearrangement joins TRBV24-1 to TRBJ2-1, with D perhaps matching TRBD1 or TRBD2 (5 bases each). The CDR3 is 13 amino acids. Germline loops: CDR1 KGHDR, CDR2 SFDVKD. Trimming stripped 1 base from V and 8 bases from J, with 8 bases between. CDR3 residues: CATSDFLGDEQFF. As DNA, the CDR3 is TGTGCCACCAGTGATTTTTTGGGGGATGAGCAGTTCTTC.

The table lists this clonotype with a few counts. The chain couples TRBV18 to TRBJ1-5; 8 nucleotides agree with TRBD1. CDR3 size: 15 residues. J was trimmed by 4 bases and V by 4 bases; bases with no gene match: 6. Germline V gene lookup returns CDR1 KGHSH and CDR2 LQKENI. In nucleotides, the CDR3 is TGTGCCAGCTCACTGCAGGGGGCTGGTAATCAGCCCCAGCATTTT. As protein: CASSLQGAGNQPQHF.

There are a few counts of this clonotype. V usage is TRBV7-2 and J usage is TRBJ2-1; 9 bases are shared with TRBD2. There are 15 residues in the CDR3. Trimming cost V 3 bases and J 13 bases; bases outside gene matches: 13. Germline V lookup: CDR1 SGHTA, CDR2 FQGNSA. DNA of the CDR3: TGTGCCAGCAGCTTTCGGGGACTAGCTGGGGCTAGTCAGTTCTTC. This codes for CASSFRGLAGASQFF.

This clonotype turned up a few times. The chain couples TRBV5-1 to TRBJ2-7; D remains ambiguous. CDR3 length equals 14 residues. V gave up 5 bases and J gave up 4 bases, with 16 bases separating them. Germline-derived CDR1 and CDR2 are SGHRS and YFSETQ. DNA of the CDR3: TGCGCCAGCAGGGACCTCCGGTCCGCTTACGAGCAGTACTTC. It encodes CASRDLRSAYEQYF.

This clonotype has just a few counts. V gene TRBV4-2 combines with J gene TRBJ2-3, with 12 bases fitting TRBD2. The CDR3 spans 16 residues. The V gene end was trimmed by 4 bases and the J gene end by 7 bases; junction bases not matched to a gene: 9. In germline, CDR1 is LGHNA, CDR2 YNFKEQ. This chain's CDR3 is CASSLSLAGGMNTQYF. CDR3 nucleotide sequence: TGTGCCAGCAGCCTCTCCCTAGCGGGGGGGATGAATACGCAGTATTTT.

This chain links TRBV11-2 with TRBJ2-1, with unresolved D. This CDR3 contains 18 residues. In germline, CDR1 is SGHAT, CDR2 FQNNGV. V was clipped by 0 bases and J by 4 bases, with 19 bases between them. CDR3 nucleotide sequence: TGTGCCAGCAGCTTAGACTTAAAGACTTCCGTCCTTTACAATGAGCAGTTCTTC. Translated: CASSLDLKTSVLYNEQFF.

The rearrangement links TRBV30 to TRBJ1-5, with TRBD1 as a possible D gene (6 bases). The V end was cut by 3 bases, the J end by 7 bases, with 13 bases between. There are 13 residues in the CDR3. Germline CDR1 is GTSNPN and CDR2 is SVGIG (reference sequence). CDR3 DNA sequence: TGTGCCTGGAGCGAGGGGGAGGTACAGCCCCAGCATTTT. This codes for CAWSEGEVQPQHF.

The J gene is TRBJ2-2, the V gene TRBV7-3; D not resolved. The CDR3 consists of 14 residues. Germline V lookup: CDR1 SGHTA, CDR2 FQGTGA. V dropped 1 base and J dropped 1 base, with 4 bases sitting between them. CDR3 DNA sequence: TGTGCCAGCAGCTTAAACGGGAACACCGGGGAGCTGTTTTTT. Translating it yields CASSLNGNTGELFF. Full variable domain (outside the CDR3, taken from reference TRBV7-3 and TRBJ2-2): GAGVSQTPSNKVTEKGKYVELRCDPISGHTALYWYRQSLGQGPEFLIYFQGTGAADDSGLPNDRFFAVRPEGSVSTLKIQRTERGDSAVYLCASSLNGNTGELFFGEGSRLTVL.

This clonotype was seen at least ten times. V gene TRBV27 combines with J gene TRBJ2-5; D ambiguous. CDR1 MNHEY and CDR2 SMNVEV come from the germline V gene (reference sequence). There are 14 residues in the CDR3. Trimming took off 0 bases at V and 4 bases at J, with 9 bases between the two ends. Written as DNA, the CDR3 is TGTGCCAGCAGTTTATCAGGGCCAAGAGAGACCCAGTACTTC. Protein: CASSLSGPRETQYF.